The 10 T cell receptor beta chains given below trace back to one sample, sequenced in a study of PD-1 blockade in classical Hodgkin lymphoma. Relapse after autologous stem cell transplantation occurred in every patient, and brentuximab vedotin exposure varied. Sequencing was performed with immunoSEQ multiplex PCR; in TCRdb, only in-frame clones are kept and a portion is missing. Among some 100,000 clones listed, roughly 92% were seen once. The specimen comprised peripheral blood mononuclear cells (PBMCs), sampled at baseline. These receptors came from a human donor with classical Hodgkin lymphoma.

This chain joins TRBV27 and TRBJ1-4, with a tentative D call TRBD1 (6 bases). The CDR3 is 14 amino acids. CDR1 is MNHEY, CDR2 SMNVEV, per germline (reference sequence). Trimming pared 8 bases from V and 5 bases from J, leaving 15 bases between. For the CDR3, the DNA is TGTGCCAGCCGACCGCAGGGGTGGAATGAAAAACTGTTTTTT. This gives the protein CASRPQGWNEKLFF.

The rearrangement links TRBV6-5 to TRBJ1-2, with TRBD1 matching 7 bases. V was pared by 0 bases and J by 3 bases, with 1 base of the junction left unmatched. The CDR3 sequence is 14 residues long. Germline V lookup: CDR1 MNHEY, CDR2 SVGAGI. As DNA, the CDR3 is TGTGCCAGCAGTTACTCGACAGGGCACTATGGCTACACCTTC. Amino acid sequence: CASSYSTGHYGYTF.

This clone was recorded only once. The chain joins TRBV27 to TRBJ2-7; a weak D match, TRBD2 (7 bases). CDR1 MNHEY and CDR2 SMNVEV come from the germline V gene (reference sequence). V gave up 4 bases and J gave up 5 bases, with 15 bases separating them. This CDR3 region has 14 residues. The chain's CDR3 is CASSWGGRLNEQYF. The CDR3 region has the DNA TGTGCCAGCAGTTGGGGGGGGCGCTTAAACGAGCAGTACTTC.

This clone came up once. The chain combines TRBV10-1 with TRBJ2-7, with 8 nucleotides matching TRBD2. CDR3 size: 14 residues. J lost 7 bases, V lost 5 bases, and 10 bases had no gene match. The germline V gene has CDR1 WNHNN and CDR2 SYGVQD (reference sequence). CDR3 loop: CASSSSGSLGEQYF. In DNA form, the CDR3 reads TGCGCCAGCAGTTCTAGCGGGTCGTTAGGTGAGCAGTACTTC.

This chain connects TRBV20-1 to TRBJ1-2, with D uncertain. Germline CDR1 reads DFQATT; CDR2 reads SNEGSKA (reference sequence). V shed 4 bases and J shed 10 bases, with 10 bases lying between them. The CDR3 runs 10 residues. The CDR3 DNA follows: TGCAGTGCTATCCCGGACTCCTACACCTTC. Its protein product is CSAIPDSYTF.

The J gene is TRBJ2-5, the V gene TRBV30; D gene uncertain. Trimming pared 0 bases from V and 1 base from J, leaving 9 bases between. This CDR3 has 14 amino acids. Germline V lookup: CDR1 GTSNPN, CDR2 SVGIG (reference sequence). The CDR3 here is CAWSVLRTQETQYF. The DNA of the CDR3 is TGTGCCTGGAGTGTACTTAGGACCCAAGAGACCCAGTACTTC.

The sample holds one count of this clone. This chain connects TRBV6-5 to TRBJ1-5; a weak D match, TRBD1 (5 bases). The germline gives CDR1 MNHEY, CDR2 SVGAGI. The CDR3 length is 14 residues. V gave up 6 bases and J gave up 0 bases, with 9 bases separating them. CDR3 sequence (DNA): TGTGCCAGCAGCAACAGGAATAGCAATCAGCCCCAGCATTTT. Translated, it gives CASSNRNSNQPQHF.

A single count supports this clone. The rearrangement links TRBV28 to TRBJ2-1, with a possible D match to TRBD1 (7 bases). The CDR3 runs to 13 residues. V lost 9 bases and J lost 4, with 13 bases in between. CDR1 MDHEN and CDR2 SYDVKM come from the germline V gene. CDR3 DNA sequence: TGTGCCAGTCAGGGGGGTCGGTACAATGAGCAGTTCTTC. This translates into CASQGGRYNEQFF.

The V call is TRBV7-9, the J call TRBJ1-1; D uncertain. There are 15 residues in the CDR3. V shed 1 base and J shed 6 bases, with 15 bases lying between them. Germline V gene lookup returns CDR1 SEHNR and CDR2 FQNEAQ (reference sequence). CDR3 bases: TGTGCCAGCAGCTTAGGGGTCTTTTTAAACGCTGAAGCTTTCTTT. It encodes CASSLGVFLNAEAFF.

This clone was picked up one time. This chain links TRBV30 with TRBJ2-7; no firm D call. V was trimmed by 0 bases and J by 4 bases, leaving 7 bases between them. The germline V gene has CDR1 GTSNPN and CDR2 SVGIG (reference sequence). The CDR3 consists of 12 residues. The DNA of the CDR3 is TGTGCCTGGAGTGTAGTCGGATACGAGCAGTACTTC. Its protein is CAWSVVGYEQYF.